This paragraph covers one T cell receptor (beta chain) sequence. The CDR3 contains 15 residues. Germline values: CDR1 SGHTA, CDR2 FQGNSA. V shed 8 bases, J shed 2 bases, and the junction held 12 bases outside the gene matches. This sample was included in a study of blood T cell repertoires in COVID-19. Clones were read by immunoSEQ multiplex PCR, and TCRdb kept only the in-frame ones, dropping some. The data hold 260,000 or so clones, with around 90% observed a single time. The sequenced material came from peripheral blood. The TCR comes from a human donor in a cohort sampled during active COVID-19. The chain joins TRBV7-2 to TRBJ2-7, with 7 bases matching TRBD2. The CDR3 reads CASSDLGGGTYEQYF. In nucleotides, the CDR3 is TGTGCCAGCTCGGACCTGGGGGGAGGGACCTACGAGCAGTACTTC.